This TCR beta chain comes out of a study of vaccination and CD4 T cells after COVID-19. Overall study: The authors used overlapping spike peptides from SARS-CoV-2, HCoV-NL63, HCoV-OC43 and HCoV-229E to stimulate cells. Points from the study as a whole: Sampling was limited to relatively few convalescent patients, with no early post-infection timepoints studied. SARS-CoV-2-reactive clonotype medians increased from around 20 to 38, not significantly.

Sequencing of cultured CD4+ T cell DNA used the Oncomine TCR Beta short-read assay. TCRdb used MiXCR to reprocess the PCR reads, holding one entry per CDR3 protein. The sample contains about 21,000 distinct CDR3 sequences, less than 80% of which appear only once. Treatment noted: approximately nine-day PBMC culture with coronavirus spike peptide pools or control peptides (ViraFEST assay). TCR sequencing followed the expansion of antigen-specific T cells with peptide pools in ViraFEST. With regard to this clonotype: Its target is unknown.

Sample: CD4+ T cells from blood, cultured in vitro, taken before SARS-CoV-2 vaccination. The clonotype comes from a human donor who received a COVID-19 vaccine.

For the CDR3, the DNA is TGTGCCATCAGTGAAGAGGGGGGGGTCACAGATACGCAGTATTTT. This encodes CAISEEGGVTDTQYF. The gene calls are TRBV10-3 and TRBJ2-3, with D possibly being TRBD2 (7 bases). This CDR3 contains 15 residues. Germline CDR1 and CDR2: ENHRY and SYGVKD. V was shortened by 3 bases and J by 2 bases, with 12 bases between the two germline ends.